The clone carrying this T cell receptor (beta chain) was seen once. The germline CDR1 and CDR2 sequences are MDHEN and SYDVKM. V lost 5 bases and J 2 bases, leaving 12 bases between the germline ends. The CDR3 loop spans 14 amino acids. This sample was included in a study of blood T cell repertoires in COVID-19. Per the authors' pipeline: Nucleated cell number was recorded as an estimate derived from reference gene primer amplification. Generated by immunoSEQ multiplex PCR, the TCRdb table keeps only in-frame clones and is missing some. V, J and clone size are those of that table, while D and trimming were read from the DNA. The data show about 120,000 clones, 80% to 90% seen once.

The sequenced sample was peripheral blood. This receptor was taken from a human donor in a cohort sampled during active COVID-19. The chain combines TRBV28 with TRBJ1-2; D call uncertain. Here the CDR3 reads CASSTPAGNYGYTF. Written as DNA, the CDR3 is TGTGCCAGCAGTACACCCGCAGGAAACTATGGCTACACCTTC.